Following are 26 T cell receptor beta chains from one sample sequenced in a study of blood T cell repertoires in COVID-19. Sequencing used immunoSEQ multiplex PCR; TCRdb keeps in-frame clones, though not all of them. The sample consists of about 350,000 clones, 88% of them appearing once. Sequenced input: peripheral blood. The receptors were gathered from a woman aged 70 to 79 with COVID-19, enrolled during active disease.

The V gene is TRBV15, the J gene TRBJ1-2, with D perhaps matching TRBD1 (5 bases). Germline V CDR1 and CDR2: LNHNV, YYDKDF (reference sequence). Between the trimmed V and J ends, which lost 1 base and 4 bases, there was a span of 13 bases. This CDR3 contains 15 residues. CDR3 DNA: TGTGCCACCAGCAGAGTGGCCAGGGAAGGCTATGGCTACACCTTC. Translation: CATSRVAREGYGYTF. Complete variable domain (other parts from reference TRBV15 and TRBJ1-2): DAMVIQNPRYQVTQFGKPVTLSCSQTLNHNVMYWYQQKSSQAPKLLFHYYDKDFNNEADTPDNFQSRRPNTSFCFLDIRSPGLGDTAMYLCATSRVAREGYGYTFGSGTRLTVV.

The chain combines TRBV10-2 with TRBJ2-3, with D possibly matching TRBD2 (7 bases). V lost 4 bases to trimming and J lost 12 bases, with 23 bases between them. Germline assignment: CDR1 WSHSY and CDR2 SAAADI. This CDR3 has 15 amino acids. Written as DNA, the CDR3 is TGCGCCAGCAGTGGCGTACGGGGGGCCGTACTCAATCAGTATTTT. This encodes CASSGVRGAVLNQYF.

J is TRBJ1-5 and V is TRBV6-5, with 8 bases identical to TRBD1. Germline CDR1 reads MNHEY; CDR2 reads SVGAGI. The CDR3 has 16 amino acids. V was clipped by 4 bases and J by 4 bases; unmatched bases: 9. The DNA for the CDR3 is TGTGCCAGCAGTTCCTCAGGGGGCACGGGGAATCAGCCCCAGCATTTT. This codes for CASSSSGGTGNQPQHF.

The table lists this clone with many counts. This CDR3 reads CASSQGDSGGGETQYF. In nucleotides, the CDR3 is TGTGCCAGCAGCCAGGGAGACTCGGGGGGAGGAGAGACCCAGTACTTC. The chain joins TRBV4-2 to TRBJ2-5, with 7 nucleotides matching TRBD2. This CDR3 is built from 16 residues. Looked up from germline, CDR1 is LGHNA and CDR2 is YNFKEQ. V was clipped by 3 bases and J by 4 bases; unmatched bases: 11.

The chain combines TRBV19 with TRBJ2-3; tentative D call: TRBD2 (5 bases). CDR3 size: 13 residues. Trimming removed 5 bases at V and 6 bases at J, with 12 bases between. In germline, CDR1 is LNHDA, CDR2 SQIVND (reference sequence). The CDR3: CASSPRVSDTQYF. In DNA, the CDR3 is TGTGCCAGTAGTCCGAGGGTGTCCGATACGCAGTATTTT.

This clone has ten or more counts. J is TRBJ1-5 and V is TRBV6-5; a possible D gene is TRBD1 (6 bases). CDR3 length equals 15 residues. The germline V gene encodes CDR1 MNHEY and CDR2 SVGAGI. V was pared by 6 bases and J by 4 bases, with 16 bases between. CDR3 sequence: CASSLSGQGNQPQHF. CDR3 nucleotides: TGTGCCAGCAGCCTCTCGGGGCAGGGGAATCAGCCCCAGCATTTT.

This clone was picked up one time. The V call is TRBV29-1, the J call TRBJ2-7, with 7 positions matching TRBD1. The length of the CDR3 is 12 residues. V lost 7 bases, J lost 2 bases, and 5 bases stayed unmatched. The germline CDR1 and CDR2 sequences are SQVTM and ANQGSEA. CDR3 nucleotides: TGCAGCGCCCGACAGGGTCCCTACGAGCAGTACTTC. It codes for CSARQGPYEQYF.

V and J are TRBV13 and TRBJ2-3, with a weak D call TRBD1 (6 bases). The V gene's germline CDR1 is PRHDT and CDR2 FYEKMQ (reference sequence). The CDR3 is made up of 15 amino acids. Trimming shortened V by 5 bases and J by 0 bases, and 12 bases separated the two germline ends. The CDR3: CASSPGDASTDTQYF. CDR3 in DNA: TGTGCCAGCAGCCCAGGGGATGCCAGCACAGATACGCAGTATTTT.

CDR3 coding DNA: TGTGCCAGCAGCTCCCGACAGGGTTGGTACTATGGCTACACCTTC. Its translation is CASSSRQGWYYGYTF. The rearrangement links TRBV11-2 to TRBJ1-2; 7 positions match TRBD1. The CDR3 runs 15 residues. The germline gives CDR1 SGHAT, CDR2 FQNNGV. Unmatched junction bases numbered 8, after V lost 4 bases and J lost 3 bases.

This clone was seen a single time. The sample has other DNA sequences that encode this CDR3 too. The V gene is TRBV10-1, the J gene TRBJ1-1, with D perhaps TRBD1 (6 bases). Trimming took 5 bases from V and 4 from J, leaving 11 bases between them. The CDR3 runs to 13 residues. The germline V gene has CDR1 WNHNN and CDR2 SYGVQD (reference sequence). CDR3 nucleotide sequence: TGCGCCAGCAGTACAGGGAGAGGCACTGAAGCTTTCTTT. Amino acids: CASSTGRGTEAFF.

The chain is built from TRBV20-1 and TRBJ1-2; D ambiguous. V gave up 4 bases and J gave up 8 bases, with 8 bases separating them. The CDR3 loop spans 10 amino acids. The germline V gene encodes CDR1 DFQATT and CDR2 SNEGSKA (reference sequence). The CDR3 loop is CSATSSGYTF. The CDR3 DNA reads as TGCAGTGCTACAAGCTCGGGCTACACCTTC.

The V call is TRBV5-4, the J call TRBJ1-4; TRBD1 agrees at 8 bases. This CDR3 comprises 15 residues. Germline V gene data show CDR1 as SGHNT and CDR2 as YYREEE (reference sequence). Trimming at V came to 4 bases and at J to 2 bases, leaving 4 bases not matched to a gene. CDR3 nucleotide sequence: TGTGCCAGCAGCCTACAGGGGGGTACTAATGAAAAACTGTTTTTT. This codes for CASSLQGGTNEKLFF.

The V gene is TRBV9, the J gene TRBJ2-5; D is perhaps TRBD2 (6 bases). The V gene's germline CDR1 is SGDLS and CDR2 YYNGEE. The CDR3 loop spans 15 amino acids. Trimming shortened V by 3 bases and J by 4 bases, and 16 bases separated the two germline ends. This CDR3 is CASSASGGTPETQYF. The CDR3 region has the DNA TGTGCCAGCAGCGCGAGTGGCGGGACCCCAGAGACCCAGTACTTC.

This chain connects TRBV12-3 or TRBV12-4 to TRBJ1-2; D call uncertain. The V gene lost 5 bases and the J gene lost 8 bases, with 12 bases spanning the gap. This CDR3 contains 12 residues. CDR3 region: CASSARAPGYTF. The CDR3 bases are TGTGCCAGCAGTGCCCGCGCCCCCGGCTACACCTTC.

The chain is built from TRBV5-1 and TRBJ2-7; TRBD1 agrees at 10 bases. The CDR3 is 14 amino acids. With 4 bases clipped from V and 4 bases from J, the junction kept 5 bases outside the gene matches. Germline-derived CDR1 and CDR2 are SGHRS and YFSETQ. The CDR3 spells CASSPGQGNYEQYF. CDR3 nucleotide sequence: TGCGCCAGCAGCCCGGGACAGGGGAATTACGAGCAGTACTTC.

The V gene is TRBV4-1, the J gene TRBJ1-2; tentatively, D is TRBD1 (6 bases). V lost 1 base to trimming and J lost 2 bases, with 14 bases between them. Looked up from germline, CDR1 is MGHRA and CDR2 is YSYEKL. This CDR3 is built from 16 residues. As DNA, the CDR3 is TGCGCCAGCAGCCAAGGTCTACAGGGTGCGAACTATGGCTACACCTTC. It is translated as CASSQGLQGANYGYTF.

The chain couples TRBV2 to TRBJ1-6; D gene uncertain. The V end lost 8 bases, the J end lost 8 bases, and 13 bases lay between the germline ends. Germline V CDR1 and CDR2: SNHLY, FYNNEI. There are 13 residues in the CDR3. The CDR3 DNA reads TGTGCCAGCCTCGAGGGCGGGGATTCACCCCTCCACTTT. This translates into CASLEGGDSPLHF.

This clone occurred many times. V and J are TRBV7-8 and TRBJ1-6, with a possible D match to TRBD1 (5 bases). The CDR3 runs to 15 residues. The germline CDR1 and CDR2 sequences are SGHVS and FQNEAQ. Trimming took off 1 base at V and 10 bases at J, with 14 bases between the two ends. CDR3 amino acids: CASSLVGGVGSPLHF. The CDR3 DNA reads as TGTGCCAGCAGCTTAGTCGGGGGTGTCGGCTCACCCCTCCACTTT.

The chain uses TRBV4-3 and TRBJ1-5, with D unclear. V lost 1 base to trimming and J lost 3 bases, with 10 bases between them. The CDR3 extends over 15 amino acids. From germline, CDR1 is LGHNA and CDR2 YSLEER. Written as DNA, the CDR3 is TGCGCCAGCAGCCAAGGTCTACAGCCCAATCAGCCCCAGCATTTT. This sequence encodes CASSQGLQPNQPQHF.

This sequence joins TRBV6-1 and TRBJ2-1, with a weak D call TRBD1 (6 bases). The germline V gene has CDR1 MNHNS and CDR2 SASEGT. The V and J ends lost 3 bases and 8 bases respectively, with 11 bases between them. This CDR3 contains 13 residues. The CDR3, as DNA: TGTGCCAGCAGTGATCCGAACAGGGATGAGCAGTTCTTC. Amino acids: CASSDPNRDEQFF.

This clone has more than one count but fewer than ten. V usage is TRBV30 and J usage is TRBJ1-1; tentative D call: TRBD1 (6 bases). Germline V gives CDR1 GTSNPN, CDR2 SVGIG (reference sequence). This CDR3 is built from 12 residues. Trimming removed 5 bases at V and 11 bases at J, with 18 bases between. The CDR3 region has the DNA TGTGCCTGGGCCACCTCTGCAGGGGCGGCTTTCTTT. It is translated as CAWATSAGAAFF.

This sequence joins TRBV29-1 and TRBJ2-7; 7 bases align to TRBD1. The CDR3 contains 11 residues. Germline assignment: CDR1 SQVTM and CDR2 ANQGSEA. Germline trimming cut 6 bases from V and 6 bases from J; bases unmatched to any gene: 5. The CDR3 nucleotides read TGCAGCGTGGATAACAGGGGCGAGCAGTACTTC. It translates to CSVDNRGEQYF.

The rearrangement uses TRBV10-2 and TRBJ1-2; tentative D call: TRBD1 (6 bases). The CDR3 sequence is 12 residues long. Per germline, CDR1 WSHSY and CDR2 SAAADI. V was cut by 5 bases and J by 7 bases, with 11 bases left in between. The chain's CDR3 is CASSRDTFGYTF. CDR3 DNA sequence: TGCGCCAGCAGTAGGGACACCTTTGGCTACACCTTC.

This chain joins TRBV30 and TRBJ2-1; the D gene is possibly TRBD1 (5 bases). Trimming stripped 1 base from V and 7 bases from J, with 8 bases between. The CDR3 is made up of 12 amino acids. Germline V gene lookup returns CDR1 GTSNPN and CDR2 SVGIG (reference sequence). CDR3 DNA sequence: TGTGCCTGGAGTGAGACAGAGAATGAGCAGTTCTTC. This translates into CAWSETENEQFF. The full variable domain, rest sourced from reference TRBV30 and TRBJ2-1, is SQTIHQWPATLVQPVGSPLSLECTVEGTSNPNLYWYRQAAGRGLQLLFYSVGIGQISSEVPQNLSASRPQDRQFILSSKKLLLSDSGFYLCAWSETENEQFFGPGTRLTVL.

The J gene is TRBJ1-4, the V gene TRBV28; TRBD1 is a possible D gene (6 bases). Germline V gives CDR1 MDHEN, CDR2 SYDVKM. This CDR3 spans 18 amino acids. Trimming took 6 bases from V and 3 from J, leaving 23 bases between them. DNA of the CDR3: TGTGCCAGCAGCCCCGCGGGGGCGGAAGGGTTATCTAATGAAAAACTGTTTTTT. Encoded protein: CASSPAGAEGLSNEKLFF.

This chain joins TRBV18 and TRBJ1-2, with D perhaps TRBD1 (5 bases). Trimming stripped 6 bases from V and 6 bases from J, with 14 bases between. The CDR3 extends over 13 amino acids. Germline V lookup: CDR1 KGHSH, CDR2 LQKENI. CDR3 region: CASSGREEHGYTF. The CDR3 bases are TGTGCCAGCTCGGGCAGGGAAGAACATGGCTACACCTTC.